This T cell receptor (beta chain) was found in a study of radiotherapy plus CTLA-4 blockade in lung cancer. Overall study: Approximately 18% of patients responded objectively, and approximately 33% achieved disease control. Findings and caveats of the study: Early clonal dynamics of blood T cells, together with interferon-beta, were reported as the best response predictor. Expansion in blood of tumor-derived TCR clones was seen after radiotherapy plus ipilimumab.

With respect to this clone: Its antigen is undetermined.

The CDR3 covers 14 residues. Germline CDR1 MNHEY, CDR2 SVGAGI. Between the trimmed V and J ends, which lost 2 bases and 5 bases, there was a span of 12 bases. TCRdb keeps only in-frame clones here, not all; method: immunoSEQ multiplex PCR. The data hold 70,000 to 90,000 clones, with about 84% observed a single time. The V call is TRBV6-5, the J call TRBJ2-5; the D gene is possibly TRBD2 (7 bases). This TCR was sampled from a human donor with non-small cell lung cancer who had stable disease on radiotherapy plus ipilimumab. The sequencing here drew on peripheral blood, taken from a patient treated with radiotherapy plus ipilimumab. In nucleotides, the CDR3 is TGTGCCAGCAGTTACCTGCGGGGGCGCGAGACCCAGTACTTC. Its protein is CASSYLRGRETQYF.